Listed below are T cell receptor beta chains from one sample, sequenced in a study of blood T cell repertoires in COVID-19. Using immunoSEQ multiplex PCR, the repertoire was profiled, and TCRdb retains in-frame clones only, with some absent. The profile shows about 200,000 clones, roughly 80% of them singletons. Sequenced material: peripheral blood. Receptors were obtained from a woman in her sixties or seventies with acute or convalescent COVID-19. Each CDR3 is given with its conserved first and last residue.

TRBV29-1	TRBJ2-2	CSVESNPDTGELFF
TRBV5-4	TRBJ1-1	CASSSQAGRRYAEAFF
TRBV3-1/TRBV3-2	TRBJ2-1	CASSRTQKEEQFF
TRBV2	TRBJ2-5	CASSGTSGPGTQYF
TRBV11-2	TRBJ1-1	CASSPDDRDTEAFF
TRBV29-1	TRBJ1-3	CSVRPRGSGNTIYF
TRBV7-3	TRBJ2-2	CASSPRRIRGPNTGELFF
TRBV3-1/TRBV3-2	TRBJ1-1	CASSQETGIEAFF
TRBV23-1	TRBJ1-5	CASSRYVLRAGNQPQHF
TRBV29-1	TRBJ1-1	CSVELKDSGKAFF
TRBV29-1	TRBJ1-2	CSVGIREQYDYGYTF
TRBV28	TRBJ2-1	CASSFVRRVGYNEQFF
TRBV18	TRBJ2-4	CASSPGEADIQYF
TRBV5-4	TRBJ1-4	CASSLGRGGGEKLFF
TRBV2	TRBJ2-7	CASSIQGYEQYF
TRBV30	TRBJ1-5	CAWSGQGDQPQHF
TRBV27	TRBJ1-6	CASSLGTGYNSPLHF
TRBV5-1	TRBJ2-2	CASSLRRPGTGELFF
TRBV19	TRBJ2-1	CSSRGTLPGGEQFF
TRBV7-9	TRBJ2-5	CASSLWTGEGETQYF
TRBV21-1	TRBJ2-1	CASEGIAAYNEQFF
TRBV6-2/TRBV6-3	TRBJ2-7	CASSFTSYEQYF
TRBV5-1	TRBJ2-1	CASSPIADYNEQFF
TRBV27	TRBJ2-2	CASSDIAGGLGELFF
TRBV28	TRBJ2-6	CASNRGHGSLGANVLTF
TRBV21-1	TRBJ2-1	CASAIDRARIIYNEQFF
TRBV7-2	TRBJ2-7	CASSLVASGRSYEQYF
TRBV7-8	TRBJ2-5	CASSSGRGLETQYF
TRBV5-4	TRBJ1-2	CASSSRRDRTNYGYTF
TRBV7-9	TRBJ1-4	CASSYTGANEKLFF
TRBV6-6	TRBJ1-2	CAGASDRGDGYTF
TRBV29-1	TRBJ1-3	CSVGDRTSGNTIYF
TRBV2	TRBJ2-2	CASSPSGNTGELFF
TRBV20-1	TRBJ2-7	CSASPPGPRKQYF
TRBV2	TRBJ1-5	CASRWGSNQPQHF
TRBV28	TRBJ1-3	CASSLFSRAPSSGNTIYF
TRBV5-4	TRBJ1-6	CASSAGQIYNSPLHF
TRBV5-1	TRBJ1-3	CASSRATEPGNTIYF
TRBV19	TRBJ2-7	CASRVSGSSEQYF
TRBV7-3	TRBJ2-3	CASSVTSASTDTQYF
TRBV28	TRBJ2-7	CASSLLDNSYEQYF
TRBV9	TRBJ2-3	CASSVGGSTDTQYF
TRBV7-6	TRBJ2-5	CASSFTSGSTPETQYF
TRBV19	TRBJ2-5	CASRLAGEETQYF
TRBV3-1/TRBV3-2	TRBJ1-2	CASSHYLDGYTF
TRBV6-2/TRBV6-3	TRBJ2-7	CASSYTQGGHTYEQYF
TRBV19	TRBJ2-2	CASSMSDRVNTGELFF
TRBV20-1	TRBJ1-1	CSASPGVSEAFF
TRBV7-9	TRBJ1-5	CASSPGQELFGNQPQHF
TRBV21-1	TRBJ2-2	CASSKQERLNTGELFF
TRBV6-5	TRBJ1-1	CASRDSNLMNTEAFF
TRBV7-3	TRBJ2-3	CASSLRGGPTDTQYF
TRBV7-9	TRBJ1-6	CASSAYRGQNSPLHF
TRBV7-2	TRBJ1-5	CASSSGGPENQPQHF
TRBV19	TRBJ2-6	CASSTSLAGESGANVLTF